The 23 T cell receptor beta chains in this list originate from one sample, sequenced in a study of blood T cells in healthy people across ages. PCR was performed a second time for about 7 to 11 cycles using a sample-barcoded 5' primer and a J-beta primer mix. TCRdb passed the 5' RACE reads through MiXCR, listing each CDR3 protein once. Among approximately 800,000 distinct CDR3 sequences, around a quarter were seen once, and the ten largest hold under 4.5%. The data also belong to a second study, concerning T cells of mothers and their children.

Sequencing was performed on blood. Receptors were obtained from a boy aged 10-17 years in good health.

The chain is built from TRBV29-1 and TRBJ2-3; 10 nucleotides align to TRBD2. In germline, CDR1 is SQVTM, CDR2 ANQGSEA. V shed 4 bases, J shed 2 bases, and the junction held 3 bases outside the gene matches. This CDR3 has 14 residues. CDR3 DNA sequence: TGCAGCGTTGTAACTAGCGGGACCACAGATACGCAGTATTTT. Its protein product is CSVVTSGTTDTQYF.

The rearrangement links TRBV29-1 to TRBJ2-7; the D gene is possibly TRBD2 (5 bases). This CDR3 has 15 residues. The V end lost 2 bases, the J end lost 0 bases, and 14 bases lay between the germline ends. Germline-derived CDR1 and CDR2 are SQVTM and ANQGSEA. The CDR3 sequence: CSVEFRAVNSYEQYF. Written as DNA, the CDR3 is TGCAGCGTTGAATTCAGAGCGGTCAACTCCTACGAGCAGTACTTC.

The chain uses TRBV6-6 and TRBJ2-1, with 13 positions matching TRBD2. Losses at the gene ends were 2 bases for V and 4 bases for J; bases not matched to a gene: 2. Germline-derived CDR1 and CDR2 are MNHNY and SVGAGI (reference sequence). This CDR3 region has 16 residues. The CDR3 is CASSYGGLAGYNEQFF. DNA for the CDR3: TGTGCCAGCAGTTACGGGGGACTAGCGGGGTACAATGAGCAGTTCTTC.

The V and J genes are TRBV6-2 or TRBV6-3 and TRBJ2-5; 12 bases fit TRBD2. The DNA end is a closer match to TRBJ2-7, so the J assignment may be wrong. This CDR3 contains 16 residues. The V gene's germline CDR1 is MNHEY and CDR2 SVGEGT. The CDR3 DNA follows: TGTGCCAGCAGTTCCTTGGGACTAGCGGGCTCCTACGAGCAGTACTTC. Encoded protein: CASSSLGLAGSYEQYF.

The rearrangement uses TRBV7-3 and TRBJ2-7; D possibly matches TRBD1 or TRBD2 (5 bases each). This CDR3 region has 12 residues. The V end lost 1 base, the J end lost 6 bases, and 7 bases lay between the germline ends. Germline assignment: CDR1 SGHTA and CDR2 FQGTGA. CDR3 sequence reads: CASSLIGGEQYF. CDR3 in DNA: TGTGCCAGCAGCTTAATTGGGGGCGAGCAGTACTTC. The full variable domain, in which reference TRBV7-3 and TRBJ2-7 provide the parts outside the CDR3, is GAGVSQTPSNKVTEKGKYVELRCDPISGHTALYWYRQSLGQGPEFLIYFQGTGAADDSGLPNDRFFAVRPEGSVSTLKIQRTERGDSAVYLCASSLIGGEQYFGPGTRLTVT.

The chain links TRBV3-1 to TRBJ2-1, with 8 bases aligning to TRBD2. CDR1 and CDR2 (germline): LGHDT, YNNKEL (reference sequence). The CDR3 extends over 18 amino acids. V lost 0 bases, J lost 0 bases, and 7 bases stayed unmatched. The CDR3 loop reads CASSQDGRGVYSYNEQFF. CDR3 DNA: TGTGCCAGCAGCCAAGACGGGCGGGGGGTCTACTCCTACAATGAGCAGTTCTTC.

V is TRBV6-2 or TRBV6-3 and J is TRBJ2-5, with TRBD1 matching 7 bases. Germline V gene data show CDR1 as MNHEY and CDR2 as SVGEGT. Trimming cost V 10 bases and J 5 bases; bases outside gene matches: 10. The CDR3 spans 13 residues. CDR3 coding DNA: TGTGCCAACAGGTACAGGGGTGGGGAGACCCAGTACTTC. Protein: CANRYRGGETQYF.

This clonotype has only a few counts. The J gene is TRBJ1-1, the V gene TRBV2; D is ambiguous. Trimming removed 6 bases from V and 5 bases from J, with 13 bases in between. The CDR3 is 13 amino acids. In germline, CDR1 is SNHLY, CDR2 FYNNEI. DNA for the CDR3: TGTGCCAGCAGGCTCGGGCCGGGTACTGAAGCTTTCTTT. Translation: CASRLGPGTEAFF.

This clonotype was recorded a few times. CDR3 residues: CASSFQGSTNEKLFF. The CDR3 DNA reads TGTGCCAGCAGTTTCCAGGGATCAACTAATGAAAAACTGTTTTTT. The chain recombines TRBV12-3 or TRBV12-4 with TRBJ1-4, with D possibly being TRBD1 (5 bases). Trimming took off 3 bases at V and 0 bases at J, with 8 bases between the two ends. The CDR3 is made up of 15 amino acids.

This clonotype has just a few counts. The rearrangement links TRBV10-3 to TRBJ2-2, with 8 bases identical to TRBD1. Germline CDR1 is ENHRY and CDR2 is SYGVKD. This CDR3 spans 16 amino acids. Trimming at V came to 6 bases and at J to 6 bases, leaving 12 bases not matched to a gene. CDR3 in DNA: TGTGCCATCAGCCCGCGGACAGGGCGTCGTGCCGGGGAGCTGTTTTTT. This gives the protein CAISPRTGRRAGELFF.

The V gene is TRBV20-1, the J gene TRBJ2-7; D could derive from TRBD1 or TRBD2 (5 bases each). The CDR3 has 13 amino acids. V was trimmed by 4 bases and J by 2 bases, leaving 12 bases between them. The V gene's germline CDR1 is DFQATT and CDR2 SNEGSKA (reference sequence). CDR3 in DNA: TGCAGTGCTACCGGACGGGACCCCTACGAGCAGTACTTC. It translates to CSATGRDPYEQYF.

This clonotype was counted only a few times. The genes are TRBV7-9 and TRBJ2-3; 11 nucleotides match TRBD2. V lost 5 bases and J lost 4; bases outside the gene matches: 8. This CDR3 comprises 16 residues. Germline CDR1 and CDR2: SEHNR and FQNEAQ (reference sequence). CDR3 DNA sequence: TGTGCCAGCAGCCGTAGCGGGGGGGCGAGTTCAGATACGCAGTATTTT. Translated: CASSRSGGASSDTQYF.

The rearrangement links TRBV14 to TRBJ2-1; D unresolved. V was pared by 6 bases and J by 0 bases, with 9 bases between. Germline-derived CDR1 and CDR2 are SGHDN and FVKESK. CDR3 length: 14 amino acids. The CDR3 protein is CASRAWSSYNEQFF. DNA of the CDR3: TGTGCCAGCAGGGCCTGGAGCTCCTACAATGAGCAGTTCTTC.

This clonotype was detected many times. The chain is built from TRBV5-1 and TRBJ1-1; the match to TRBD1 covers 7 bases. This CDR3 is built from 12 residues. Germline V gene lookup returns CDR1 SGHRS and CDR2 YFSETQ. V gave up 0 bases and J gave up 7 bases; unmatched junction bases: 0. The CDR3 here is CASSLDRGEAFF. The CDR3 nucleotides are TGCGCCAGCAGCTTGGACAGGGGTGAAGCTTTCTTT.

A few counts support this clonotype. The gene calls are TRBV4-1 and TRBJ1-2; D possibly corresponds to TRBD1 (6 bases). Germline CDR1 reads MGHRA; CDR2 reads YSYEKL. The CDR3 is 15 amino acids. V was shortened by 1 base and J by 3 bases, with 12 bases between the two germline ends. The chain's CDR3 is CASSQAPGDYYGYTF. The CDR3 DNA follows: TGCGCCAGCAGCCAAGCGCCAGGGGATTACTATGGCTACACCTTC.

CDR3 coding DNA: TGTGCCAGCAGAACCGGATGGGGAAACATTCAGTACTTC. Translating gives CASRTGWGNIQYF. The genes are TRBV28 and TRBJ2-4; D is ambiguous. V was clipped by 6 bases and J by 6 bases, with 12 bases between them. Germline CDR1 and CDR2: MDHEN and SYDVKM. CDR3 length equals 13 residues.

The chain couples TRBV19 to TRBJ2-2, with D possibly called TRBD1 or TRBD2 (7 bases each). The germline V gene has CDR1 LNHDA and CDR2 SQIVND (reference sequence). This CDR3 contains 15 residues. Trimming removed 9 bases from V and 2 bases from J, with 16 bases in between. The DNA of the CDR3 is TGTGCCAGCTGGGGCAGGGGGGGAAACACCGGGGAGCTGTTTTTT. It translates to CASWGRGGNTGELFF. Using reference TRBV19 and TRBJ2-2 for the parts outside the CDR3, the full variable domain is DGGITQSPKYLFRKEGQNVTLSCEQNLNHDAMYWYRQDPGQGLRLIYYSQIVNDFQKGDIAEGYSVSREKKESFPLTVTSAQKNPTAFYLCASWGRGGNTGELFFGEGSRLTVL.

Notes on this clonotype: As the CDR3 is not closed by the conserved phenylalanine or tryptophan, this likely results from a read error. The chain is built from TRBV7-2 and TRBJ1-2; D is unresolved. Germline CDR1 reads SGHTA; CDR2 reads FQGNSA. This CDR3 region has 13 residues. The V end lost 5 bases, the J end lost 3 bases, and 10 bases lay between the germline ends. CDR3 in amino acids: CASSPQVDYGYTL. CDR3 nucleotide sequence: TGTGCCAGCAGCCCCCAGGTCGACTATGGCTACACCCTC.

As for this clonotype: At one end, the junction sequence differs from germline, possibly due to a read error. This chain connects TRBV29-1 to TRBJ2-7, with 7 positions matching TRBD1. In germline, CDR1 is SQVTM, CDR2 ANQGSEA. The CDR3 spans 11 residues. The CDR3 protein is CSVFQTGVRIF. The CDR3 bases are TGCAGCGTCTTCCAAACAGGGGTTAGGATTTTC.

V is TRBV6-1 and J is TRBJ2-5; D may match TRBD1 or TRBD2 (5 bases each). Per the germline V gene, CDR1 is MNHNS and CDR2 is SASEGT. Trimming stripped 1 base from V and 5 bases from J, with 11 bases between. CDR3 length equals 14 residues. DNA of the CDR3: TGTGCCAGCAGTGAAGGAGGGGCCCACGAGACCCAGTACTTC. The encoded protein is CASSEGGAHETQYF.

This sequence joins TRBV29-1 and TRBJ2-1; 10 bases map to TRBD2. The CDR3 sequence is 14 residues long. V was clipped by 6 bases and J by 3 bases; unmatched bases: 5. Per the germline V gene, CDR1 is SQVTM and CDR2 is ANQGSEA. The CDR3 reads CSVGLADSYNEQFF. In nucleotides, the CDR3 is TGCAGCGTCGGACTAGCGGATAGCTACAATGAGCAGTTCTTC.

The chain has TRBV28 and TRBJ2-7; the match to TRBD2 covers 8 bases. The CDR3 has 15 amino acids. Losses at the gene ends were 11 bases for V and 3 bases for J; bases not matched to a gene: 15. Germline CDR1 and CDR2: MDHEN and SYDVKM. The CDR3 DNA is TGTGCCTCTACCTTAGCGGGAAGAAGCTTCTACGAGCAGTACTTC. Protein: CASTLAGRSFYEQYF.

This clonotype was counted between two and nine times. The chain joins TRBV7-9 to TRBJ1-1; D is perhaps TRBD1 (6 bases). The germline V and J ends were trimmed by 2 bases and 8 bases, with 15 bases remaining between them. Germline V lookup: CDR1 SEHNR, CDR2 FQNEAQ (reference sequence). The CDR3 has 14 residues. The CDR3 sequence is CASSLSGGRREAFF. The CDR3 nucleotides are TGTGCCAGCAGCTTATCGGGGGGGCGGAGGGAAGCTTTCTTT.